These 11 T cell receptor beta chains were all obtained from the same sample, sequenced in a study of CD8 T cells in ankylosing spondylitis. TCRdb itself ran the 5' RACE reads through MiXCR, one entry per CDR3 protein. The sample has about 300,000 distinct CDR3 sequences, roughly 12% seen once. The specimen was blood, either unsorted or a sorted T cell fraction (not recorded which). The receptors shown here come from a female donor with ankylosing spondylitis or in good health (not recorded which).

This clonotype was counted many times. This chain links TRBV7-9 with TRBJ1-6; no reliable D call. The V end lost 2 bases, the J end lost 5 bases, and 1 base lay between the germline ends. Germline V gene lookup returns CDR1 SEHNR and CDR2 FQNEAQ (reference sequence). The CDR3 is 12 amino acids. CDR3 sequence reads: CASSLHNSPLHF. The CDR3 region has the DNA TGTGCCAGCAGCTTACATAATTCACCCCTCCACTTT.

This clonotype appeared many times. The chain couples TRBV20-1 to TRBJ2-6, with D perhaps TRBD2 (6 bases). CDR1 is DFQATT and CDR2 is SNEGSKA in the germline V gene (reference sequence). CDR3 length: 13 amino acids. V shed 6 bases and J shed 2 bases, with 8 bases lying between them. The CDR3 loop is CSARGTGANVLTF. Here the CDR3 DNA reads TGCAGTGCGCGGGGAACTGGGGCCAACGTCCTGACTTTC.

The rearrangement uses TRBV20-1 and TRBJ2-1; 10 bases are shared with TRBD2. Per the germline V gene, CDR1 is DFQATT and CDR2 is SNEGSKA (reference sequence). CDR3 length: 14 residues. With V trimmed by 3 bases and J by 6 bases, 5 bases remained unmatched. The CDR3 DNA reads TGCAGTGCTAGGCCAGCGGGAGGGCCCAATGAGCAGTTCTTC. This translates into CSARPAGGPNEQFF.

The gene calls are TRBV20-1 and TRBJ1-2, with D possibly TRBD1 on 6 matching bases. With 0 bases removed from V and 2 bases from J, the gap between germline ends came to 16 bases. This CDR3 is 16 amino acids long. The V gene's germline CDR1 is DFQATT and CDR2 SNEGSKA (reference sequence). The CDR3 nucleotides read TGCAGTGCTAGAGACCCGCTTAAGGGGGGGAACTATGGCTACACCTTC. It yields the protein CSARDPLKGGNYGYTF.

The CDR3 protein is CAIASGGAPGELFF. DNA for the CDR3: TGTGCCATCGCCAGCGGGGGGGCCCCCGGGGAGCTGTTTTTT. The chain employs TRBV10-3 and TRBJ2-2, with 10 bases aligning to TRBD2. The CDR3 is made up of 14 amino acids. The V gene's germline CDR1 is ENHRY and CDR2 SYGVKD. V trimming: 8 bases; J trimming: 6 bases; junction bases outside the gene matches: 6.

Ten or more counts support this clonotype. The chain joins TRBV5-1 to TRBJ1-2; a possible D gene is TRBD1 (6 bases). CDR1 and CDR2 (germline): SGHRS, YFSETQ. Trimming took 0 bases from V and 8 from J, leaving 14 bases between them. The length of the CDR3 is 14 residues. CDR3 protein: CASSLEQGWIGYTF. As DNA, the CDR3 is TGCGCCAGCAGCTTGGAACAGGGTTGGATCGGCTACACCTTC.

This clonotype was recorded many times. The chain recombines TRBV12-3 or TRBV12-4 with TRBJ1-5; D is uncertain. Trimming removed 3 bases at V and 1 base at J, with 10 bases between. The CDR3 runs 15 residues. CDR3 region: CASSFNSVSNQPQHF. The CDR3 coding sequence is TGTGCCAGCAGTTTTAATTCGGTCAGCAATCAGCCCCAGCATTTT.

The gene calls are TRBV15 and TRBJ2-7; no firm D call. V was pared by 0 bases and J by 3 bases, with 6 bases between. Germline CDR1 LNHNV, CDR2 YYDKDF (reference sequence). CDR3 length equals 13 residues. CDR3 protein: CATSRDYSYEQYF. The CDR3 DNA is TGTGCCACCAGCAGAGATTACAGCTACGAGCAGTACTTC.

This clonotype came up many times. This chain joins TRBV25-1 and TRBJ2-2, with D perhaps TRBD2 (6 bases). V was trimmed by 3 bases and J by 0 bases, leaving 14 bases between them. The germline V gene encodes CDR1 MGHDK and CDR2 SYGVNS. The CDR3 covers 17 residues. CDR3 nucleotides: TGTGCCAGCAGTGATCCCTCCGGGACTCCGAACACCGGGGAGCTGTTTTTT. It translates to CASSDPSGTPNTGELFF.

This clonotype turned up a few times. The rearrangement links TRBV2 to TRBJ1-1; D gene ambiguous. The V gene's germline CDR1 is SNHLY and CDR2 FYNNEI. CDR3 length: 12 residues. V lost 7 bases, J lost 0 bases, and 6 bases lay in between. Here the CDR3 DNA reads TGTGCCAGCACCCACATGAACACTGAAGCTTTCTTT. Translation gives CASTHMNTEAFF.

This clonotype appeared many times. V and J are TRBV12-3 or TRBV12-4 and TRBJ1-5; D call uncertain. Trimming pared 5 bases from V and 6 bases from J, leaving 14 bases between. This CDR3 comprises 14 residues. DNA of the CDR3: TGTGCCAGCAGTCCCCCCACCCTTAGTCAGCCCCAGCATTTT. It encodes CASSPPTLSQPQHF.